This is a list of T cell receptor beta chains from one sample in a study of T cell responses to AZD1222 COVID-19 vaccine. TCRdb keeps only in-frame clones here, not all; method: immunoSEQ multiplex PCR. This table has roughly 80,000 clones, just over 90% appearing once. Here the sequenced sample was peripheral blood, taken 28 days after the second AZD1222 dose. Every receptor here comes from an adult who received the AZD1222 COVID-19 vaccine. Both conserved end residues are part of each CDR3. D genes are given only for firm matches. For some rows the clone size is stated as once, few or many, or as a class when expanded; others skip it.

v_gene	j_gene	abundance	d_gene	CDR3aa	CDR3nt
TRBV30	TRBJ2-3	-	-	CAWETDTQYF	TGTGCCTGGGAAACAGATACGCAGTATTTT
TRBV9	TRBJ1-4	-	-	CASSVDGEGEKLFF	TGTGCCAGCAGCGTAGACGGGGAAGGGGAAAAACTGTTTTTT
TRBV5-1	TRBJ2-5	-	-	CASSSGAIRETQYF	TGCGCCAGCAGCTCGGGGGCGATACGAGAGACCCAGTACTTC
TRBV2	TRBJ2-3	-	-	CASSDGVGGTDTQYF	TGTGCCAGCAGTGATGGGGTTGGGGGGACAGATACGCAGTATTTT
TRBV4-3	TRBJ2-3	-	TRBD2	CASSQVPPVYPSGRSDTQYF	TGCGCCAGCAGCCAAGTTCCCCCCGTGTACCCTAGCGGGAGATCGGATACGCAGTATTTT
TRBV7-9	TRBJ1-4	-	-	CASTNFASNEKLFF	TGTGCCAGCACCAACTTCGCCTCGAATGAAAAACTGTTTTTT
TRBV10-3	TRBJ2-1	-	TRBD1	CAISEGQGANNEQFF	TGTGCCATCAGTGAGGGACAGGGGGCAAACAATGAGCAGTTCTTC
TRBV2	TRBJ1-5	-	TRBD1	CASSSRDSHQPQHF	TGTGCCAGCAGTAGCCGGGACAGCCACCAGCCCCAGCATTTT
TRBV11-2	TRBJ2-3	-	TRBD2	CASSGLEIDTQYF	TGTGCCAGCAGTGGACTAGAAATAGATACGCAGTATTTT
TRBV27	TRBJ2-4	-	-	CASSTGPLAKNIQYF	TGTGCCAGCAGTACCGGGCCTTTAGCCAAAAACATTCAGTACTTC
TRBV7-9	TRBJ2-1	-	TRBD2	CASSSQGGLAGGGRHEQFF	TGTGCCAGCAGTTCTCAAGGGGGTCTAGCGGGAGGTGGACGGCATGAGCAGTTCTTC
TRBV2	TRBJ2-7	-	-	CASSEQGDITYEQYF	TGTGCCAGCAGTGAACAAGGGGATATTACCTACGAGCAGTACTTC
TRBV11-3	TRBJ2-3	-	TRBD1	CASNQGQGSTDTQYF	TGTGCCAGCAACCAAGGACAGGGAAGCACAGATACGCAGTATTTT
TRBV19	TRBJ1-5	-	-	CASSTPTGQHQPQHF	TGTGCCAGTAGTACCCCGACCGGACAGCATCAGCCCCAGCATTTT
TRBV11-3	TRBJ1-5	-	TRBD1	CASSQGTGDQPQHF	TGTGCCAGCAGCCAAGGGACAGGAGATCAGCCCCAGCATTTT
TRBV6-2/TRBV6-3	TRBJ2-7	-	-	CASSYPTETFYEQYF	TGTGCCAGCAGTTACCCGACAGAGACTTTCTACGAGCAGTACTTC
TRBV27	TRBJ2-3	-	TRBD1	CASSFFGTGGPQFTDTQYF	TGTGCCAGCAGTTTTTTCGGGACAGGGGGCCCTCAATTCACAGATACGCAGTATTTT
TRBV30	TRBJ2-7	few	-	CAWSVLGGAGYEQYF	TGTGCCTGGAGTGTACTAGGTGGGGCAGGCTACGAGCAGTACTTC
TRBV20-1	TRBJ2-1	once	TRBD2	CSAGLAFEQFF	TGCAGTGCTGGACTAGCGTTTGAGCAGTTCTTC
TRBV2	TRBJ1-1	-	-	CASSDQGSQPEAFF	TGTGCCAGCAGTGACCAGGGGAGTCAACCTGAAGCTTTCTTT
TRBV11-3	TRBJ2-3	-	-	CASESWNSTDTQYF	TGTGCCAGTGAGTCGTGGAATAGCACAGATACGCAGTATTTT
TRBV6-5	TRBJ2-3	-	TRBD1	CASRRGRWTDTQYF	TGTGCCAGCAGAAGGGGGCGTTGGACAGATACGCAGTATTTT
TRBV6-2/TRBV6-3	TRBJ1-4	-	-	CASSYEREKLFF	TGTGCCAGCAGTTACGAACGTGAAAAACTGTTTTTT
TRBV7-9	TRBJ1-5	-	-	CASSLDGASNQPQHF	TGTGCCAGCAGCTTAGACGGGGCTAGCAATCAGCCCCAGCATTTT
TRBV19	TRBJ2-6	-	-	CASSFTRIWYSGANVLTF	TGTGCCAGTAGTTTCACAAGGATCTGGTACTCTGGGGCCAACGTCCTGACTTTC
TRBV9	TRBJ2-1	-	-	CASSVGGSGLNEQFF	TGTGCCAGCAGCGTAGGAGGGAGTGGTTTAAATGAGCAGTTCTTC
TRBV6-6	TRBJ1-1	-	-	CASSTLAEAFF	TGTGCCAGCAGCACATTAGCTGAAGCTTTCTTT
TRBV30	TRBJ1-2	-	TRBD1	CAWTVQGAYGYTF	TGTGCCTGGACCGTACAGGGGGCCTATGGCTACACCTTC
TRBV11-2	TRBJ1-3	-	TRBD1	CASSPLTGVGNTIYF	TGTGCCAGCAGCCCGTTGACAGGGGTGGGAAACACCATATATTTT
TRBV7-2	TRBJ2-7	-	TRBD1	CASSLAQGVGYEQYF	TGTGCCAGCAGCTTAGCGCAGGGGGTGGGCTACGAGCAGTACTTC
TRBV7-8	TRBJ1-1	-	-	CASSPQGGTEAFF	TGTGCCAGCAGTCCACAGGGAGGGACTGAAGCTTTCTTT
TRBV20-1	TRBJ1-1	-	-	CSAWKDTEAFF	TGCAGTGCTTGGAAGGACACTGAAGCTTTCTTT
TRBV28	TRBJ1-2	-	-	CASSSTGTSYGYTF	TGTGCCAGCAGTTCAACCGGGACCTCATATGGCTACACCTTC
TRBV7-2	TRBJ2-7	-	-	CASSLGSGYEQYF	TGTGCCAGCAGCTTAGGGAGTGGATACGAGCAGTACTTC
TRBV3-1/TRBV3-2	TRBJ2-7	once	TRBD1	CAVGQGGLEQYF	TGTGCCGTGGGACAGGGAGGGCTCGAGCAGTACTTC